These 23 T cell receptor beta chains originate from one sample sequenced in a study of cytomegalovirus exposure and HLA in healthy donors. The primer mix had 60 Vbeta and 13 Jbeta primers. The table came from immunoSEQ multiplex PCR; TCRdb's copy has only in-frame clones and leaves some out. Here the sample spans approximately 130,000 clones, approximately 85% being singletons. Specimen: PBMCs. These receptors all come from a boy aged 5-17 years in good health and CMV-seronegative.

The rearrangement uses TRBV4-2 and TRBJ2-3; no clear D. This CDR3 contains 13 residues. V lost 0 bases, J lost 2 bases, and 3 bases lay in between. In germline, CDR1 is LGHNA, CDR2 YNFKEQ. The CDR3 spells CASSQDHTDTQYF. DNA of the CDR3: TGTGCCAGCAGCCAAGATCACACAGATACGCAGTATTTT.

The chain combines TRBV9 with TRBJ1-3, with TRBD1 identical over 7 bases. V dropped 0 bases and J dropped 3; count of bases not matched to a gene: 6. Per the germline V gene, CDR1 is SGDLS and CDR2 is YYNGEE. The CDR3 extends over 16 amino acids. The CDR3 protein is CASSVGRGGFGNTIYF. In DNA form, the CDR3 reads TGTGCCAGCAGCGTAGGTAGAGGGGGCTTTGGAAACACCATATATTTT.

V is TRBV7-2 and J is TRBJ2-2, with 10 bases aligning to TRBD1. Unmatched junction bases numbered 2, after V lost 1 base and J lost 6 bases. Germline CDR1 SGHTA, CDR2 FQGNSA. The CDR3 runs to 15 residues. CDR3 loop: CASSLVGTGAGELFF. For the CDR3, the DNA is TGTGCCAGCAGCTTAGTGGGGACAGGGGCCGGGGAGCTGTTTTTT.

The CDR3, as DNA: TGTGCCAGCAGTTTTAACGGAGCAACTAATGAAAAACTGTTTTTT. Its protein product is CASSFNGATNEKLFF. The chain uses TRBV27 and TRBJ1-4; no definite D call. In germline, CDR1 is MNHEY, CDR2 SMNVEV (reference sequence). V lost 3 bases and J 0 bases, leaving 8 bases between the germline ends. The CDR3 consists of 15 residues.

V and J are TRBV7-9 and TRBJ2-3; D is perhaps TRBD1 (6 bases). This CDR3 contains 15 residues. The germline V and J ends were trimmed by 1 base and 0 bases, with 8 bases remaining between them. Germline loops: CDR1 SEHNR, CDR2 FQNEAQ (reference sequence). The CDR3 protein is CASSLGDKSTDTQYF. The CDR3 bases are TGTGCCAGCAGCTTAGGGGACAAAAGCACAGATACGCAGTATTTT. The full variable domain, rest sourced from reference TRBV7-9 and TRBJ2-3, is DTGVSQNPRHKITKRGQNVTFRCDPISEHNRLYWYRQTLGQGPEFLTYFQNEAQLEKSRLLSDRFSAERPKGSFSTLEIQRTEQGDSAMYLCASSLGDKSTDTQYFGPGTRLTVL.

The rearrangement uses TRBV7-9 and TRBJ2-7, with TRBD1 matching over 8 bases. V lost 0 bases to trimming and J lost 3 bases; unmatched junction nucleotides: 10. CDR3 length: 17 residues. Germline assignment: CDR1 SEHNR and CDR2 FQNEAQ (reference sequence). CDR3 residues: CASSLAAPRDRSYEQYF. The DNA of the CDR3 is TGTGCCAGCAGCTTAGCAGCCCCCCGGGACAGGAGCTACGAGCAGTACTTC. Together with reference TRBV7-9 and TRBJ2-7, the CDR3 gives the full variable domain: DTGVSQNPRHKITKRGQNVTFRCDPISEHNRLYWYRQTLGQGPEFLTYFQNEAQLEKSRLLSDRFSAERPKGSFSTLEIQRTEQGDSAMYLCASSLAAPRDRSYEQYFGPGTRLTVT.

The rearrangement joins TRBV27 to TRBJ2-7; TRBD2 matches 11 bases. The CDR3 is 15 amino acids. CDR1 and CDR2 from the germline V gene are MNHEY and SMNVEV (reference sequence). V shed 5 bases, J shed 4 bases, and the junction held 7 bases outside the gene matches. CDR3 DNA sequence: TGTGCCAGCAGTCAAACGACTAGCGGGATTTACGAGCAGTACTTC. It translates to CASSQTTSGIYEQYF.

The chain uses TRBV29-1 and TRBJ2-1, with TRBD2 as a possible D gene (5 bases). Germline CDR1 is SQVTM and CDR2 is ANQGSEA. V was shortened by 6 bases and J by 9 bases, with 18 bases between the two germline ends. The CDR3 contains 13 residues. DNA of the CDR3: TGCAGCGTGAGGATGCTAGCATTAGGTGAGCAGTTCTTC. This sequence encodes CSVRMLALGEQFF.

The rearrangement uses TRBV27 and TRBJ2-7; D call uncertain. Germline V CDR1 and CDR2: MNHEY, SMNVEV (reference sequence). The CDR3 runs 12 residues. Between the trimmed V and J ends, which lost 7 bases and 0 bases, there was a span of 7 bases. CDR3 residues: CASMGNSYEQYF. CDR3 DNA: TGTGCCAGCATGGGCAACTCCTACGAGCAGTACTTC.

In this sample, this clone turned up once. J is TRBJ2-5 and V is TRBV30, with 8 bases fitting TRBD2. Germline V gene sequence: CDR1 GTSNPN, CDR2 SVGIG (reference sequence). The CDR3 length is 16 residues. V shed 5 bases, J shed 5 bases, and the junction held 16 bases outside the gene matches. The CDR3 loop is CAWHPPQRETSETQYF. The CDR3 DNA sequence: TGTGCCTGGCACCCTCCCCAGCGGGAGACGTCGGAGACCCAGTACTTC. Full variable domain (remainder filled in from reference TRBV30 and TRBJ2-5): SQTIHQWPATLVQPVGSPLSLECTVEGTSNPNLYWYRQAAGRGLQLLFYSVGIGQISSEVPQNLSASRPQDRQFILSSKKLLLSDSGFYLCAWHPPQRETSETQYFGPGTRLLVL.

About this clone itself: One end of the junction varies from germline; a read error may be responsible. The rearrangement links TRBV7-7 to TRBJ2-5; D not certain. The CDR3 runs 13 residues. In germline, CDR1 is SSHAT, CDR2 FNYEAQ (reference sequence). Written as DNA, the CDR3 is TGTGCTAGCAGCCCTACCGCATGGGAGACCCAGTACTTC. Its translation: CASSPTAWETQYF.

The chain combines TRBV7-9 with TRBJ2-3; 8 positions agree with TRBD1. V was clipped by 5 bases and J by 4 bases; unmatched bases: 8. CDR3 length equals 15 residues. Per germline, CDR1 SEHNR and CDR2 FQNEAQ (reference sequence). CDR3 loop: CASSRTGIEADTQYF. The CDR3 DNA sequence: TGTGCCAGCAGCCGGACAGGGATAGAGGCAGATACGCAGTATTTT. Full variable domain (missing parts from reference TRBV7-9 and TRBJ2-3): DTGVSQNPRHKITKRGQNVTFRCDPISEHNRLYWYRQTLGQGPEFLTYFQNEAQLEKSRLLSDRFSAERPKGSFSTLEIQRTEQGDSAMYLCASSRTGIEADTQYFGPGTRLTVL.

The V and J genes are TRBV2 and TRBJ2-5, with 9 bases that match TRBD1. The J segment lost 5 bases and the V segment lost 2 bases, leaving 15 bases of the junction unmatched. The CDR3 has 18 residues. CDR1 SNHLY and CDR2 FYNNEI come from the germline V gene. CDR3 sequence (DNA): TGTGCCAGCAGTGAAATGGGCCCCTGGGACAGGGAGCGGGAGACCCAGTACTTC. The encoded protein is CASSEMGPWDRERETQYF.

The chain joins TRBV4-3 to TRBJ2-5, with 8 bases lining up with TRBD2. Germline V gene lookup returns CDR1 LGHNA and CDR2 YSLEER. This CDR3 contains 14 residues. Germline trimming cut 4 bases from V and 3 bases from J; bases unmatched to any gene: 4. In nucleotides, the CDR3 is TGCGCCAGCAGCCCCGGACTAGCTAAAGAGACCCAGTACTTC. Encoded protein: CASSPGLAKETQYF.

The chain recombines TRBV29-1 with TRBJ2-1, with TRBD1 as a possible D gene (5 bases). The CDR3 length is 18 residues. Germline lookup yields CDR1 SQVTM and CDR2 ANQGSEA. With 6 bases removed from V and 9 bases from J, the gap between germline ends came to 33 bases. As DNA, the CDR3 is TGCAGCGTCCCAACCCGGGCCCCGACAGAGAGCCGCTTTTCTGAGCAGTTCTTC. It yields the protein CSVPTRAPTESRFSEQFF.

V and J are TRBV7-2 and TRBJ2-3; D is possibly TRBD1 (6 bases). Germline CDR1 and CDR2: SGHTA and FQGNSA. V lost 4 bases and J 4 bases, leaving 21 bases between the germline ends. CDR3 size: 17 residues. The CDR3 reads CASSSWTAIKGADTQYF. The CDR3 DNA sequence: TGTGCCAGCAGCTCCTGGACAGCAATTAAAGGAGCAGATACGCAGTATTTT.

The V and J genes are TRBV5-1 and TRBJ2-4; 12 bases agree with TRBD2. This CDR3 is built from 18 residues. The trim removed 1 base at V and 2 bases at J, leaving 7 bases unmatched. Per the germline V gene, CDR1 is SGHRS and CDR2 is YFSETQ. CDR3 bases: TGCGCCAGCAGCTTGACAATACTAGCGGGGGGCCCCAAAAACATTCAGTACTTC. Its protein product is CASSLTILAGGPKNIQYF.

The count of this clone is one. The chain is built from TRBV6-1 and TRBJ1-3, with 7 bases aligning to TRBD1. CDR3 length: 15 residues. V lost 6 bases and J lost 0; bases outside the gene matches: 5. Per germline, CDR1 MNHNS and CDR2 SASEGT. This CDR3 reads CASSGRDSSGNTIYF. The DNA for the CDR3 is TGTGCCAGCAGCGGCCGGGACAGCTCTGGAAACACCATATATTTT.

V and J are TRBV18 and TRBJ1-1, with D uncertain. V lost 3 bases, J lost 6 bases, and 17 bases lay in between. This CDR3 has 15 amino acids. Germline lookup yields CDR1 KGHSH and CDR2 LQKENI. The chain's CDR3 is CASSPLGVGSSEAFF. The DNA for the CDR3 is TGTGCCAGCTCACCGTTGGGCGTGGGCAGTTCTGAAGCTTTCTTT.

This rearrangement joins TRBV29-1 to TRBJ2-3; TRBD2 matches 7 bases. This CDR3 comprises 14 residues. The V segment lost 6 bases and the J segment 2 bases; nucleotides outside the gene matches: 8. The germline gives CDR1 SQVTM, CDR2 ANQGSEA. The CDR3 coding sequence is TGCAGCGTGAAGCCGGGACTAAACACAGATACGCAGTATTTT. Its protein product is CSVKPGLNTDTQYF.

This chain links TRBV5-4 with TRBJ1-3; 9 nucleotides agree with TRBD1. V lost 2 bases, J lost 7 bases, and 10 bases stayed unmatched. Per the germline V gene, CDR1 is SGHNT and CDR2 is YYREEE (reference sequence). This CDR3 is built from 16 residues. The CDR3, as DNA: TGTGCCAGCAGCTTCACACAGGGGGCAAGTCGGAACACCATATATTTT. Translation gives CASSFTQGASRNTIYF. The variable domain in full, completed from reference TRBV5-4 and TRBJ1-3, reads ETGVTQSPTHLIKTRGQQVTLRCSSQSGHNTVSWYQQALGQGPQFIFQYYREEENGRGNFPPRFSGLQFPNYSSELNVNALELDDSALYLCASSFTQGASRNTIYFGEGSWLTVV.

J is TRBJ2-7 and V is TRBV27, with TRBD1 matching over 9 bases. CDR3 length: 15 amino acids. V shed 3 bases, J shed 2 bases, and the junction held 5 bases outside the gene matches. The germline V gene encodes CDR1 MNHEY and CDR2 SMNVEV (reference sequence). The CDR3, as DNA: TGTGCCAGCAGTTTGGACAGGGGATATACCTACGAGCAGTACTTC. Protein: CASSLDRGYTYEQYF.

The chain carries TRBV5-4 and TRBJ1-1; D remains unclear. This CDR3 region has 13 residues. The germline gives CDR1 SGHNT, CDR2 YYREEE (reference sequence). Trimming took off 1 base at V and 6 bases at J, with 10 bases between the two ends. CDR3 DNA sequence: TGTGCCAGCAGCTTGCTGGGCTCGGCTGAAGCTTTCTTT. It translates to CASSLLGSAEAFF.